This T cell receptor beta chain is from a study of control samples from healthy donors and cancer patients. This table comes from immunoSEQ multiplex PCR, and its TCRdb copy is limited to in-frame clones, with some not included. The sample contains some 170,000 clones, roughly 94% of which appear only once. CDR1 and CDR2 from the germline V gene are SGHRS and YFSETQ. Between the trimmed V and J ends, which lost 4 bases and 7 bases, there was a span of 8 bases. This CDR3 is built from 11 residues. This chain links TRBV5-1 with TRBJ2-5; D uncertain. Sequencing input: PBMCs. This receptor was taken from a man aged 55 to 70 with colorectal cancer. For the CDR3, the DNA is TGCGCCAGCAGCCCTCGCGGGACCCAGTACTTC. Residues: CASSPRGTQYF.